This T cell receptor (beta chain) was found in a study of shared clonotypes between healthy human individuals. Notes on this clone: Its specificity is not known.

With 2 bases clipped from V and 2 bases from J, the junction kept 9 bases outside the gene matches. The CDR3 contains 17 residues. CDR1 MNHGY and CDR2 SVAAGI come from the germline V gene. The material for each subset, its genomic DNA, was split evenly across several immunoSEQ plates. Generated by immunoSEQ multiplex PCR, the TCRdb table keeps only in-frame clones and is missing some. The table has 800,000 to 950,000 clones, 95% to 97% seen once. Whole-study findings and limits: The sharing of approximately 4.6% of naive CD4 clonotypes was seen across a handful of donors. When compared with the clonotypes that were shared by all four sorted-subset donors, the non-shared clonotypes turned out to have lower generation probabilities.

Terminally differentiated effector memory CD45RA+ cells were excluded from the naive CD8 cells, which were CD45RO-negative and positively selected for CCR7. The source material was naive CD8+ T cells sorted from blood. The origin of this receptor is a man aged 30 to 45 in good health. The chain combines TRBV6-9 with TRBJ2-3; 8 positions match TRBD2. CDR3 residues: CASSYGGAGGITDTQYF. In nucleotides, the CDR3 is TGTGCCAGCAGTTATGGAGGTGCGGGAGGCATCACAGATACGCAGTATTTT.